This TCR beta chain stems from a study of identical twins. Whole-study results and caveats: Where beta out-of-frame sequences were concerned, excess twin sharing was weaker. Researchers reported excess low generation probability among twin-shared out-of-frame alpha sequences. Within cord blood, abundant beta clonotypes carried fewer insertions, but memory repertoires showed no such trend.

Germline V gene lookup returns CDR1 MGHRA and CDR2 YSYEKL. The CDR3 extends over 14 amino acids. V lost 4 bases, J lost 5 bases, and 14 bases lay in between. A word on this clonotype: Its target is unknown.

TCRdb ran MiXCR on the 5' RACE reads and lists one entry per CDR3 protein. The table includes roughly 1,500,000 distinct CDR3 sequences, under 35% detected once. The source of this sequence is a newborn girl in good health. The sequencing sample was made of cord blood. This chain joins TRBV4-1 and TRBJ1-2, with unresolved D. The CDR3 protein is CASSRRGFSYGYTF. CDR3 nucleotide sequence: TGCGCCAGCAGCCGACGAGGCTTCTCATATGGCTACACCTTC.